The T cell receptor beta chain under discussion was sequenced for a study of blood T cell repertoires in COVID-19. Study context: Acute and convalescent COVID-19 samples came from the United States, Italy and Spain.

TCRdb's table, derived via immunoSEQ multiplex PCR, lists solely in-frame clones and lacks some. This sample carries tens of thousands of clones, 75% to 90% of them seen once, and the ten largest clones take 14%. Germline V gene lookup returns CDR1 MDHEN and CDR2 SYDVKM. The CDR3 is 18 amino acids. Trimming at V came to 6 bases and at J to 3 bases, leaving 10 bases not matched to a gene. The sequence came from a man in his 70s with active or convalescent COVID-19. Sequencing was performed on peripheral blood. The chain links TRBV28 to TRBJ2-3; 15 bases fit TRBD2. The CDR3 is CASSPLGTSGRLTDTQYF. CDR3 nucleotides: TGTGCCAGCAGCCCCTTGGGGACTAGCGGGAGGTTAACAGATACGCAGTATTTT.